The sequence of this TCR beta chain was determined in a study of graft-versus-host responses after intestinal transplantation. At the level of the study: Each recipient received a multivisceral, liver-intestinal, or isolated intestinal graft. Each patient got anti-thymocyte globulin induction, then tacrolimus and steroids for two to four years. Study-wide results and caveats: The authors found GvH clones in recipient marrow, some appearing first in ileum or blood.

TCRdb's table, derived via immunoSEQ multiplex PCR, lists solely in-frame clones and lacks some. The table lists about 70,000 clones, about 94% of them singletons, with over 0.4% in the top ten. This clone was counted a single time. Its target is not known. Germline V gene lookup returns CDR1 SGHRS and CDR2 YFSETQ. The CDR3 totals 17 residues. Trimming at V came to 3 bases and at J to 3 bases, leaving 9 bases not matched to a gene. The receptor's source is a human donor who received an intestinal transplant. The source was unstimulated CD8+ T cells sorted from spleen or lymph node cells, collected before intestinal transplant. V gene TRBV5-1 combines with J gene TRBJ2-2; the match to TRBD1 covers 9 bases. The DNA of the CDR3 is TGCGCCAGCAGCTCGCCGGGACAGGGCAGGGACACCGGGGAGCTGTTTTTT. Amino acid sequence: CASSSPGQGRDTGELFF.